The TCR beta chain described here comes from a study of blood T cell repertoires in COVID-19. In the study overall: The United States, Italy and Spain provided the acute and convalescent COVID-19 samples. The analysed material was cDNA or gDNA that came from T cells, B-cell-depleted T cells, or PBMCs.

There are a few counts of this clone. Followed over time, Seattle patients had been enrolled while infection was active. Under the authors' procedure: Researchers report that nucleated cell counts were estimated from reference gene primer amplification. The repertoire was sequenced with immunoSEQ multiplex PCR; TCRdb's copy has only in-frame clones and lacks some. The D gene and trimming were derived from the DNA, and the V and J assignments and clone size from that table. The sample yields roughly 380,000 clones, approximately 89% seen once. This CDR3 is built from 14 residues. The V end lost 5 bases, the J end lost 10 bases, and 15 bases lay between the germline ends. CDR1 and CDR2 from the germline V gene are MDHEN and SYDVKM.

The chain employs TRBV28 and TRBJ1-6; D may be TRBD1 (6 bases). The clonotype comes from a woman in her forties with COVID-19, enrolled during active disease. Material: peripheral blood. This CDR3 is CASSPGGGGSPLHF. CDR3 DNA sequence: TGTGCCAGCAGTCCGGGAGGGGGTGGCTCACCCCTCCACTTT.